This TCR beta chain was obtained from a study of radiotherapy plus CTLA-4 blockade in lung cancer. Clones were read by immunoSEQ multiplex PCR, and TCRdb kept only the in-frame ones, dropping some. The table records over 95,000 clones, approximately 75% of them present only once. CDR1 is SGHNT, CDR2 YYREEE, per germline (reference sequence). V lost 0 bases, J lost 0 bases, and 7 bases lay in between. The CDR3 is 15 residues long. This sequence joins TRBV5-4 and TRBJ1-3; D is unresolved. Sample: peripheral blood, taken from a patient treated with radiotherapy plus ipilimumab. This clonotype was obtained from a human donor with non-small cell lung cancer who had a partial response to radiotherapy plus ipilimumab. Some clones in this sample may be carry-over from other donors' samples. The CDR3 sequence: CASSLDRYSGNTIYF. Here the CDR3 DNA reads TGTGCCAGCAGCTTGGATCGGTACTCTGGAAACACCATATATTTT.